Sequencing of this TCR beta chain was carried out in a study of CD8 T cells in ankylosing spondylitis. Concerning this clonotype itself: Antigen: not known.

Study findings and constraints: From matched ankylosing spondylitis synovial fluid, disease-linked clones were reportedly recovered at significantly enriched levels. There was a TCR beta motif, made of several highly homologous variants, that appeared characteristic of ankylosing spondylitis blood.

This CDR3 region has 13 residues. In germline, CDR1 is SGHRS, CDR2 YFSETQ. V shed 4 bases, J shed 5 bases, and the junction held 5 bases outside the gene matches. Via MiXCR, TCRdb re-called the 5' RACE reads, giving one row per CDR3 protein. This table has fewer than 180,000 distinct CDR3 sequences, around two fifths appearing once. The gene calls are TRBV5-1 and TRBJ2-7, with 8 bases matching TRBD2. Sequenced material: synovial fluid, either unsorted or a sorted T cell fraction (not recorded which). The receptor's source is a male donor with ankylosing spondylitis. CDR3 sequence reads: CASSIGLAHEQYF. CDR3 in DNA: TGCGCCAGCAGCATCGGACTAGCTCACGAGCAGTACTTC.